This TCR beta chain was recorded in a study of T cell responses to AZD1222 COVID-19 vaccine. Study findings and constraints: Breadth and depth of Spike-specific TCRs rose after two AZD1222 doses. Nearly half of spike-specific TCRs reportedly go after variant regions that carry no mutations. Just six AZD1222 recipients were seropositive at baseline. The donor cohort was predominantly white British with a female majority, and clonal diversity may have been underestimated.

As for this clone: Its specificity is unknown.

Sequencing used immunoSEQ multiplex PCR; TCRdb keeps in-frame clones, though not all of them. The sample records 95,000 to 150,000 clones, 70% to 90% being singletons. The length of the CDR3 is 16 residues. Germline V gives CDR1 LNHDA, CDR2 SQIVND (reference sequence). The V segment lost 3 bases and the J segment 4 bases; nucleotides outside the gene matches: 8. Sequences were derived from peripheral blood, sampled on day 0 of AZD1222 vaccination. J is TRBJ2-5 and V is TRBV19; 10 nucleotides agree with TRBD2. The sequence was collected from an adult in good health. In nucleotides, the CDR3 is TGTGCCAGTAGTATGGCCCCTAGCGGGAGAGGAGAGACCCAGTACTTC. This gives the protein CASSMAPSGRGETQYF.